These T cell receptor beta chains were read from a single sample in a study of Graves' ophthalmopathy and Graves' hyperthyroidism. TCRdb itself ran the multiplex PCR reads through MiXCR, one entry per CDR3 protein. The table lists roughly 500,000 distinct CDR3 sequences, 13% to 15% of them singletons. The sequenced material came from blood. The receptors originated from a woman in her 30s with Graves' ophthalmopathy. Both conserved end residues are part of each CDR3. D genes are given only for firm matches. Where a row states a size, it is once, few, many or the class of an expanded clone; other rows omit it.

>TRBD2|TRBJ2-7|many|TRBV11-1
TGTGCCAGCAGCCGGATAGCGGGAGGAACCTACGAGCAGTACTTC
CASSRIAGGTYEQYF
>TRBD1|TRBJ2-1|few|TRBV7-3
TGTGCCAGCAGCTCTAGACAGGGCGAGTGGAATGAGAAGTTCTTC
CASSSRQGEWNEKFF
>NA|TRBJ1-1|many|TRBV5-1
TGCGCCAGCAGCTTTGGAACAGGTTACACTGAAGCTTTCTTT
CASSFGTGYTEAFF
>NA|TRBJ2-7|NA|TRBV11-2
TGTGCCAGCAGCCAGGGGCTAGGGCTCATCTCCTACGAGCAGTACTTC
CASSQGLGLISYEQYF
>NA|TRBJ1-6|many|TRBV7-2
TGTGCCAGCAGCCCCCTGACGGATTCACCCCTCCACTTT
CASSPLTDSPLHF
>NA|TRBJ1-6|many|TRBV28
TGTGCCAGCAGCTCTAATTCACCCCTCCACTTT
CASSSNSPLHF
>NA|TRBJ1-1|many|TRBV12-3/TRBV12-4
TGTGCCAGCAGACTTCCAGGGAACACTGAAGCTTTCTTT
CASRLPGNTEAFF
>TRBD1|TRBJ2-2|many|TRBV12-3/TRBV12-4
TGTGCCAGCAGTCTCACAGGGGGGACCGGGGAGCTGTTTTTT
CASSLTGGTGELFF
>NA|TRBJ1-2|many|TRBV20-1
TGCAGTGGCCAGGGGCAGGGGCCTAACCCTGCTGGCTACACCTTC
CSGQGQGPNPAGYTF
>TRBD1|TRBJ2-7|many|TRBV5-1
TGCGCCAGCAGCCCTCCTGGACAGGGTCGCGAGCAGTACTTC
CASSPPGQGREQYF
>NA|TRBJ1-5|many|TRBV30
TGTGCCTGGAGTGCAGGGAACAATCAGCCCCAGCATTTT
CAWSAGNNQPQHF
>NA|TRBJ2-7|NA|TRBV7-8
TGTGCCAGCAGCTCCTTCCCGGGACACCTTTACGAGCAGTACTTC
CASSSFPGHLYEQYF
>TRBD2|TRBJ2-2|NA|TRBV5-1
TGCGCCAGCAGCTTGGTTAGCGGGGGGAACCGTTGGACCGGGGAGCTGTTTTTT
CASSLVSGGNRWTGELFF
>NA|TRBJ2-7|many|TRBV12-3/TRBV12-4
TGTGCCAGCAGTTTAGTTGGTAGCGGAGGGTACGAGCAGTACTTC
CASSLVGSGGYEQYF
>NA|TRBJ1-6|many|TRBV27
TGTGCCAGCAGTTTAAGGAGCTCCTATAATTCACCCCTCCACTTT
CASSLRSSYNSPLHF
>NA|TRBJ1-2|NA|TRBV6-1
TGTGCCAGCAGCGGGGGGCCCCCTGGCTACACCTTC
CASSGGPPGYTF
>NA|TRBJ1-5|many|TRBV6-1
TGTGCCAGCAGCCGCGCGACAGGTCAGCCCCAGCATTTT
CASSRATGQPQHF
>TRBD2|TRBJ2-5|NA|TRBV11-2
TGTGCCAGCAGCTTAGGGGTAGCGGGGGAGGCGTACCAAGAGACCCAGTACTTC
CASSLGVAGEAYQETQYF
>NA|TRBJ2-2|many|TRBV13
TGTGCCAGCAGCTCGGGACCAGACACCGGGGAGCTGTTTTTT
CASSSGPDTGELFF
>TRBD1|TRBJ2-7|NA|TRBV7-6
TGTGCCAGCAGCTCCGGGCCAGGGGACAGCTACGAGCAGTACTTC
CASSSGPGDSYEQYF
>TRBD1|TRBJ2-6|many|TRBV10-3
TGTGCCATCAGTACTAAACTCGGGACAGGGCCTTCTGGGGCCAACGTCCTGACTTTC
CAISTKLGTGPSGANVLTF
>NA|TRBJ2-5|many|TRBV28
TGTGCCAGCAGCCCGGGACGGAGACAAGAGACCCAGTACTTC
CASSPGRRQETQYF
>NA|TRBJ2-6|few|TRBV10-3
TGTGCCATCAGCCTGACAGGTCGCTCTGGGGCCAACGTCCTGACTTTC
CAISLTGRSGANVLTF
>NA|TRBJ1-5|NA|TRBV6-1
TGTGCCAGCAGGGGGACGGAACGTAGCAATCAGCCCCAGCATTTT
CASRGTERSNQPQHF
>TRBD2|TRBJ2-2|few|TRBV4-1
TGCGCCAGCCGGACTAGCGGGGGACCAATCGGGGAGCTGTTTTTT
CASRTSGGPIGELFF
>TRBD2|TRBJ2-5|few|TRBV7-3
TGTGCCAGCAGCTTATACGCGGGGGTACCGGAGACCCAGTACTTC
CASSLYAGVPETQYF
>TRBD1|TRBJ1-2|few|TRBV28
TGTGCCAGCATAGGAGGGGGCTTTAATGATGATGGCTACACCTTC
CASIGGGFNDDGYTF
>TRBD2|TRBJ2-5|many|TRBV12-3/TRBV12-4
TGTGCCAGCAGCCCGGGACTAGCGGGAGTCCGGGAGACCCAGTACTTC
CASSPGLAGVRETQYF
>TRBD1|TRBJ1-5|few|TRBV20-1
TGCAGTGCTAGAGATCGCCTCTCGACAGGGAAAAAACATCAGCCCCAGCATTTT
CSARDRLSTGKKHQPQHF
>TRBD1|TRBJ1-5|many|TRBV12-3/TRBV12-4
TGTGCCAGCAGTTTTCAGGACAGGGGACATCAGCCCCAGCATTTT
CASSFQDRGHQPQHF
>NA|TRBJ2-3|few|TRBV6-5
TGTGCCAGCAGTTACGCCACGGGCACAGATACGCAGTATTTT
CASSYATGTDTQYF
>NA|TRBJ1-1|many|TRBV19
TGTGCCAGTAGTGCCAGGCGAAACACTGAAGCTTTCTTT
CASSARRNTEAFF
>NA|TRBJ1-6|many|TRBV20-1
TGCAGTGCTAAAACAAATAATTCACCCCTCCACTTT
CSAKTNNSPLHF
>TRBD1|TRBJ2-7|many|TRBV6-5
TGTGCCAGCAGGCCAAGACAGGGACCCGACTACGAGCAGTACTTC
CASRPRQGPDYEQYF
>TRBD2|TRBJ2-7|many|TRBV20-1
TGCAGTGCTGATAGCGGGAGAAGTGCCTACGAGCAGTACTTC
CSADSGRSAYEQYF
>NA|TRBJ1-6|many|TRBV2
TGTGCCAGCAGTGACCTTACCAACTATAATTCACCCCTCCACTTT
CASSDLTNYNSPLHF
>TRBD1|TRBJ1-1|few|TRBV20-1
TGCAGTGCTAGGACAGGGTCGAGCTCTGAAGCTTTCTTT
CSARTGSSSEAFF
>TRBD2|TRBJ2-7|many|TRBV4-2
TGTGCCAGCAGCCATGAGAGGTCTAGCGGGATTCAGCAGTACTTC
CASSHERSSGIQQYF
>NA|TRBJ1-1|many|TRBV11-2
TGTGCCAGCAGCCTCCCGGTAGACAGCGTAGCTTTCTTT
CASSLPVDSVAFF
>NA|TRBJ2-3|NA|TRBV15
TGTGCCACCAGCAGAGATTCGGCAGGGAACACAGATACGCAGTATTTT
CATSRDSAGNTDTQYF
>NA|TRBJ1-1|many|TRBV30
TGTGCCTGGAGTGTAATCGGGGGATTGTTCTTGTACACTGAAGCTTTCTTT
CAWSVIGGLFLYTEAFF